These T cell receptor beta chains were read from a single sample in a study of OX40 agonist ivuxolimab in advanced cancers. Repertoires were generated with immunoSEQ multiplex PCR, while TCRdb's copy carries only in-frame clones and drops some. This table holds approximately 44,000 clones, roughly 80% found once. Sample: CD4+ or CD8+ T cells sorted from blood, taken in a trial of the OX40 agonist ivuxolimab. These receptors all stem from an adult with an advanced solid tumor such as melanoma, head and neck, liver or kidney cancer. Both conserved end residues are part of each CDR3. The size of a clone is reported for some rows only, either as once, few or many, or as a class for expanded clones.

>TRBJ2-1|TRBV27|.
CASSPPRGRARSSYNEQFF
>TRBJ2-1|TRBV7-9|.
CASSALTIPEQFF
>TRBJ2-3|TRBV7-2|once
CASSLTSTFTDTQYF
>TRBJ2-1|TRBV5-1|.
CASSLFPGSVTTDEQFF
>TRBJ2-7|TRBV11-2|.
CASRTHRTYEQYF
>TRBJ1-2|TRBV30|few
CGAGDGYTF
>TRBJ2-1|TRBV7-7|.
CASSSGRAGGNEQFF
>TRBJ2-7|TRBV18|.
CASPKPGLGSYEQYF
>TRBJ1-5|TRBV5-8|medium-sized
CASSFGGSSNQPQHF
>TRBJ2-6|TRBV6-1|.
CASSHAQSRANVLTF
>TRBJ1-4|TRBV19|once
CASSISRGADEKLFF
>TRBJ1-1|TRBV5-1|.
CASNAQGGNTEAFF
>TRBJ1-1|TRBV28|.
CASSSEGAEAFF
>TRBJ2-3|TRBV11-2|once
CASSLTASGTDTQYF
>TRBJ2-7|TRBV28|few
CASSPATSGSPYEQYF
>TRBJ2-5|TRBV9|.
CASSPRQGAFGETQYF
>TRBJ2-7|TRBV20-1|.
CSGTSGYEQYF
>TRBJ1-1|TRBV18|.
CASSSISGGTEAFF
>TRBJ2-3|TRBV11-2|.
CASKPALRTDTQYF
>TRBJ1-1|TRBV28|few
CASTSLGQGAEAFF
>TRBJ1-1|TRBV9|.
CASSVGSGSAEAFF
>TRBJ2-1|TRBV5-1|.
CASSAGQGAYNEQFF
>TRBJ1-5|TRBV2|few
CASRRDRDNQPQHF
>TRBJ2-7|TRBV5-1|.
CASSVTGTASSEQYF
>TRBJ1-3|TRBV6-6|.
CASSYIGGTGNTIYF
>TRBJ2-3|TRBV7-9|once
CASSLTVVLADTQYF
>TRBJ1-2|TRBV28|.
CASSRSGTGGYGYTF
>TRBJ2-5|TRBV10-3|.
CAISPQGRETQYF
>TRBJ1-2|TRBV7-6|.
CASSTGVPGGYTF
>TRBJ2-1|TRBV5-1|.
CASSLEGLAGAEQFF
>TRBJ2-1|TRBV10-1|few
CASSESRTSPQFF
>TRBJ2-7|TRBV19|.
CASSFRGHSSYEQYF
>TRBJ1-1|TRBV11-2|once
CASSMRGGNTEAFF
>TRBJ2-7|TRBV10-2|.
CASTPGQSYEQYF
>TRBJ2-5|TRBV7-2|.
CASSTISQETQYF
>TRBJ2-7|TRBV28|.
CASSLGQGRYEQYF
>TRBJ2-2|TRBV19|.
CASSHTGTGGFMGPNTGELFF
>TRBJ2-3|TRBV6-5|.
CASASGRASNTQYF
>TRBJ1-3|TRBV5-6|.
CASSLGRTSGNTIYF
>TRBJ1-1|TRBV10-3|.
CAISGAGNTEAFF
>TRBJ1-1|TRBV19|.
CASSINGATEAFF
>.|TRBV6-6|.
CASSKLAGEGYEQYF
>TRBJ1-2|TRBV28|.
CASPTRGGVCGYTF
>TRBJ1-5|TRBV7-7|once
CASSLETRSYSNQPQHF
>TRBJ2-3|TRBV28|.
CASSLAGFTDTQYF
>TRBJ2-3|TRBV18|.
CASSHNALAGGSGTDTQYF
>TRBJ2-7|TRBV30|once
CASGTGIYEQYF
>TRBJ2-2|TRBV6-4|few
CASRGAGGRTGELFF
>TRBJ1-6|TRBV5-6|.
CASSWRGPPNNSPLHF
>TRBJ1-5|TRBV30|.
CAWNIGNADQPQHF
>TRBJ1-5|TRBV7-2|.
CASSLVARSDQPQHF
>TRBJ2-3|TRBV27|.
CASSATGEAQYF
>TRBJ2-5|TRBV5-8|.
CASREETQYF